A single sample gave rise to the 9 T cell receptor beta chains below, sequenced in a study of blood T cells in healthy people across ages. A sample-barcoded 5' primer and a J-beta primer mix were used in a second PCR of roughly 7 to 11 cycles. Via MiXCR, TCRdb re-called the 5' RACE reads, giving one row per CDR3 protein. The sample shows about 680,000 distinct CDR3 sequences, around 45% of them seen only once. Sequencing input: blood. The receptors shown here come from a woman aged 60 to 75 in good health.

This chain uses TRBV25-1 with TRBJ1-4; tentatively, D is TRBD1 (5 bases). The V gene's germline CDR1 is MGHDK and CDR2 SYGVNS. Trimming left V 4 bases short and J 2 bases short, with 11 bases between. The CDR3 consists of 15 residues. The CDR3 loop reads CASSAAGRTNEKLFF. CDR3 sequence (DNA): TGTGCCAGCAGTGCGGCAGGGAGGACTAATGAAAAACTGTTTTTT.

As regards this clonotype: The germline gene is not matched at one end of the junction; a read error may be the cause. This sequence joins TRBV4-3 and TRBJ1-1; D ambiguous. Germline V lookup: CDR1 LGHNA, CDR2 YSLEER. The CDR3 spans 15 residues. CDR3 protein: CASNQDYRLNTEAFF. CDR3 coding DNA: TGCGCCAGCAACCAAGATTATAGGTTGAACACTGAAGCTTTCTTT.

The chain employs TRBV6-2 or TRBV6-3 and TRBJ2-3; 16 bases map to TRBD2. The ends lost 5 bases at V and 1 base at J; junction bases unmatched: 9. In germline, CDR1 is MNHEY, CDR2 SVGEGT. The CDR3 contains 19 residues. The CDR3 nucleotides read TGTGCCAGCAGTCCCGCGGGACTAGCGGGAGGGTGGGGCACAGATACGCAGTATTTT. Its translation is CASSPAGLAGGWGTDTQYF.

The chain joins TRBV29-1 to TRBJ1-2, with a weak D call TRBD1 (6 bases). The CDR3 runs 11 residues. Germline CDR1 reads SQVTM; CDR2 reads ANQGSEA. The V end lost 6 bases, the J end lost 3 bases, and 8 bases lay between the germline ends. CDR3 DNA sequence: TGCAGCGTCAACAGGGACTATGGCTACACCTTC. Protein sequence: CSVNRDYGYTF.

The chain joins TRBV4-2 to TRBJ1-4; no clear D. Germline V gives CDR1 LGHNA, CDR2 YNFKEQ. V was shortened by 5 bases and J by 9 bases, with 13 bases between the two germline ends. The CDR3 consists of 13 residues. Written as DNA, the CDR3 is TGTGCCAGCAGCTACCGGGAGGAGAAAAAACTGTTTTTT. Translated, it gives CASSYREEKKLFF.

The chain couples TRBV6-2 or TRBV6-3 to TRBJ2-1, with D uncertain. V was trimmed by 8 bases and J by 0 bases, leaving 11 bases between them. Germline CDR1 is MNHEY and CDR2 is SVGEGT. This CDR3 is built from 14 residues. The CDR3 here is CASSPRFSYNEQFF. In DNA form, the CDR3 reads TGTGCCAGCTCTCCAAGATTCTCCTACAATGAGCAGTTCTTC.

This clonotype has only a few counts. The V gene is TRBV7-2, the J gene TRBJ2-7, with a tentative D call TRBD2 (6 bases). The CDR3 is made up of 15 amino acids. Germline V gene data show CDR1 as SGHTA and CDR2 as FQGNSA. With 1 base removed from V and 0 bases from J, the gap between germline ends came to 10 bases. The CDR3 DNA is TGTGCCAGCAGCTTAGACGGCGGGGCCTCCTACGAGCAGTACTTC. It codes for CASSLDGGASYEQYF. The full variable domain, with the rest looked up from reference TRBV7-2 and TRBJ2-7, is GAGVSQSPSNKVTEKGKDVELRCDPISGHTALYWYRQSLGQGLEFLIYFQGNSAPDKSGLPSDRFSAERTGGSVSTLTIQRTQQEDSAVYLCASSLDGGASYEQYFGPGTRLTVT.

The rearrangement uses TRBV6-2 or TRBV6-3 and TRBJ1-2; unclear D gene. This CDR3 contains 13 residues. Per germline, CDR1 MNHEY and CDR2 SVGEGT. V lost 8 bases, J lost 8 bases, and 18 bases lay in between. The CDR3 loop reads CASELAGESGYTF. In nucleotides, the CDR3 is TGTGCCAGCGAACTGGCCGGGGAAAGCGGCTACACCTTC.

The CDR3 DNA is TGTGCCAGTAGTCACCCCCCAAGCGGGAGGAACCAAGAGACCCAGTACTTC. Its translation: CASSHPPSGRNQETQYF. The gene calls are TRBV19 and TRBJ2-5, with 9 bases identical to TRBD2. CDR1 is LNHDA and CDR2 is SQIVND in the germline V gene (reference sequence). This CDR3 is built from 17 residues. The junction had 10 bases not matched to a gene; V was cut back by 5 bases and J by 0 bases.